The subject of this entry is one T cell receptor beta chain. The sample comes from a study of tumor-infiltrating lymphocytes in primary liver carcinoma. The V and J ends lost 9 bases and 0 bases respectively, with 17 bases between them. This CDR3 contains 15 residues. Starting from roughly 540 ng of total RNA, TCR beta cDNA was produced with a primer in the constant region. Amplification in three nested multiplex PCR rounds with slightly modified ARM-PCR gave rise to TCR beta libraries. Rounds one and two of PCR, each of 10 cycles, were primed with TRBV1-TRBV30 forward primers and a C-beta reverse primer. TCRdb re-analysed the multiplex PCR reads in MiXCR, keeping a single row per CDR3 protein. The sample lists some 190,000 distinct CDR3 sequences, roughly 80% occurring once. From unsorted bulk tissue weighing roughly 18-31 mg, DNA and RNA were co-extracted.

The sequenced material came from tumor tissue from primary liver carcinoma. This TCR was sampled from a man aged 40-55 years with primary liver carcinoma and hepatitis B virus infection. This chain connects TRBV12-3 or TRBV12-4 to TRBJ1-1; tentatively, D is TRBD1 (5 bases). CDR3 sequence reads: CASSIGQLLNTEAFF. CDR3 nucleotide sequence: TGTGCCAGTAGTATAGGACAACTGTTGAACACTGAAGCTTTCTTT.